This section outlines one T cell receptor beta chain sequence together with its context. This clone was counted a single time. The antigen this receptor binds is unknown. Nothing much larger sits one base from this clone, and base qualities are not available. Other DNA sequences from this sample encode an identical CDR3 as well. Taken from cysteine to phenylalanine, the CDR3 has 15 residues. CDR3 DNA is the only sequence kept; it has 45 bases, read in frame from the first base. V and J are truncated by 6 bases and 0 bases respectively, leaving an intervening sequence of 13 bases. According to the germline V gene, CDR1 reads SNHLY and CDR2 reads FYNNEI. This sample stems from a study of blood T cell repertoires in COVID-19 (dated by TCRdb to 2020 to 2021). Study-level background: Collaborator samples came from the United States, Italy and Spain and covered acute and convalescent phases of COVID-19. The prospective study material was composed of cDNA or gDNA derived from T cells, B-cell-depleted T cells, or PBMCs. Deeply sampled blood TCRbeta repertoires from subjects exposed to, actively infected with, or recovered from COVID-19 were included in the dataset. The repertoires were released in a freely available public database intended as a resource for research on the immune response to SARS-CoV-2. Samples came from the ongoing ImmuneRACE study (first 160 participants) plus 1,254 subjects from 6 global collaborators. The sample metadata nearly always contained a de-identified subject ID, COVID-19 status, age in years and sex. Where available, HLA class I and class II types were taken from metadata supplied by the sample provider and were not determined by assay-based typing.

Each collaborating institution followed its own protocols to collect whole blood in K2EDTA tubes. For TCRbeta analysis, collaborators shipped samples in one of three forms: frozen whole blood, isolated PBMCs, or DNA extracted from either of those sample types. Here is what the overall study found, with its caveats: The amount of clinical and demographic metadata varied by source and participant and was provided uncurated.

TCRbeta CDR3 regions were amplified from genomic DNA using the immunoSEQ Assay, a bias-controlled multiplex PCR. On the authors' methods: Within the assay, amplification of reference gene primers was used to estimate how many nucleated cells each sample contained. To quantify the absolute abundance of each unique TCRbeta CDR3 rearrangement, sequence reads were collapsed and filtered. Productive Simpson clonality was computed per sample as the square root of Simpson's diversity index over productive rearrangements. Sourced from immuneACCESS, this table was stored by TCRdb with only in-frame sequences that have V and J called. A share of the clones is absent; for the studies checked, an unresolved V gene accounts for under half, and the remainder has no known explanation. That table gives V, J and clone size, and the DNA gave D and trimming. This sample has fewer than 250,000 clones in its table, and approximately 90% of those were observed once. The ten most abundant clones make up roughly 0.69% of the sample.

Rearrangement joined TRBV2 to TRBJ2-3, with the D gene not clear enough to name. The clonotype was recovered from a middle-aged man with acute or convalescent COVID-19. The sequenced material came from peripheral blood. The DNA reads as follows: TGTGCCAGCAGCGTATTAGCCCCTAGCACAGATACGCAGTATTTT. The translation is CASSVLAPSTDTQYF.